This entry concerns a single T cell receptor (beta chain). Its antigen is unknown. Qualities for individual bases were not recorded, and no much larger clone is one base off. This entry comes from a study of T cell repertoires in cytomegalovirus infection (dated by TCRdb to the late 2010s). At the level of the whole study: The peptide stimulations were aimed at well-studied HLA-B-restricted epitopes as well as recently identified HLA-C-restricted CMV epitopes, whose presentation resists viral immunomodulation. The HLA type of each donor mattered for the analysis, because public TCR beta signatures pointed to carriage of CMV infection along with the matching HLA type.

This sample's treatment or condition label indicates: in vitro stimulation with specific CMV peptide epitopes to enrich CMV-specific T cells. From the germline V gene (reference sequence), CDR1 is MNHEY and CDR2 is SMNVEV. V drops 5 bases and J drops 1 base, leaving 17 bases in between. The CDR3 starts with the cysteine, ends with the phenylalanine, and has 17 residues. Just CDR3 DNA is preserved here, 51 bases in frame from base 1. TCRdb names Illumina HiSeq 1500 as the instrument used. TCRdb reprocessing: public reads trimmed at Q25 with fastp, clones called with MiXCR, in-frame beta chains kept. When rows share a CDR3 protein, they turn into one entry using the most common DNA and genes. The sample contains approximately 1,000,000 distinct CDR3 sequences, approximately 31% of them found a single time. About an eighth of the sample is in the top ten clones. Points the paper makes about the study in general: Cumulative frequency of public TCR beta family members discriminated carriers of CMV infection plus the relevant HLA type in this cohort and an independent approximately 370-donor cohort. The ex vivo response was dominated by HLA-C-restricted CMV-specific TCR beta clonotypes, which also provided the single most frequent clonotype in two of eight donors.

The material sequenced was cultured CD8+ T cells from PBMCs, taken from culture after CMV antigen stimulation. Recombination connected TRBV27 to TRBJ2-2; the best D guess is TRBD2, with 6 bases matching. The clonotype was recovered from a human donor in good health (CMV status not recorded). Some clones in this sample may be carry-over from other donors' samples. The CDR3 has the sequence CASSPFFFSGNTGELFF. The nucleotides read TGTGCCAGCAGTCCCTTTTTTTTTAGCGGGAACACCGGGGAGCTGTTTTTT.